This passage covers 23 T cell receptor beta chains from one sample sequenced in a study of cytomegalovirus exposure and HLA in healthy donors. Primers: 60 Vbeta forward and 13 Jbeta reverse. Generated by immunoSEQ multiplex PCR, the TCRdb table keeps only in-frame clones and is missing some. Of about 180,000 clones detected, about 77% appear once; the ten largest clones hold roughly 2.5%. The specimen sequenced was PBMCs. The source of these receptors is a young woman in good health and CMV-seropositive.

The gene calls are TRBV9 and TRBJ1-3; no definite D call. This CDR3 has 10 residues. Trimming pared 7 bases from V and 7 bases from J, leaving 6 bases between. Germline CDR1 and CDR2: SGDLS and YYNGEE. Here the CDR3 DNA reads TGTGCCAGCTCCGGGAACACCATATATTTT. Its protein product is CASSGNTIYF. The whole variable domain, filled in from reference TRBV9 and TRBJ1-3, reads DSGVTQTPKHLITATGQRVTLRCSPRSGDLSVYWYQQSLDQGLQFLIQYYNGEERAKGNILERFSAQQFPDLHSELNLSSLELGDSALYFCASSGNTIYFGEGSWLTVV.

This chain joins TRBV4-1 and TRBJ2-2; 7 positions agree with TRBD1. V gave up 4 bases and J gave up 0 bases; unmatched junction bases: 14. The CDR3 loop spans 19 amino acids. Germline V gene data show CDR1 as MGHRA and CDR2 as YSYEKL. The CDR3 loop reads CASSPYSKETGSNTGELFF. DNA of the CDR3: TGCGCCAGCAGCCCGTACTCGAAAGAGACAGGGTCGAACACCGGGGAGCTGTTTTTT.

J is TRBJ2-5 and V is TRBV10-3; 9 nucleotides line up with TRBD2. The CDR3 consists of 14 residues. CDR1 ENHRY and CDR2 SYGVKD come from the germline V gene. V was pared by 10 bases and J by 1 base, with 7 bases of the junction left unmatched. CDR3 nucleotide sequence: TGTGCCACCATAGCGGGGGCGTCCCAAGAGACCCAGTACTTC. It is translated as CATIAGASQETQYF.

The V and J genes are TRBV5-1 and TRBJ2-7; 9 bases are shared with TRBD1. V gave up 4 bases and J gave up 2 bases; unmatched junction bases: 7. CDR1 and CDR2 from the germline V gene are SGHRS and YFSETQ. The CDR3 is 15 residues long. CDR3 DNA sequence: TGCGCCAGCAGCCCGGACAGGGGAAGGACCTACGAGCAGTACTTC. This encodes CASSPDRGRTYEQYF. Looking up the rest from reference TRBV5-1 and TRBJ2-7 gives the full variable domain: KAGVTQTPRYLIKTRGQQVTLSCSPISGHRSVSWYQQTPGQGLQFLFEYFSETQRNKGNFPGRFSGRQFSNSRSEMNVSTLELGDSALYLCASSPDRGRTYEQYFGPGTRLTVT.

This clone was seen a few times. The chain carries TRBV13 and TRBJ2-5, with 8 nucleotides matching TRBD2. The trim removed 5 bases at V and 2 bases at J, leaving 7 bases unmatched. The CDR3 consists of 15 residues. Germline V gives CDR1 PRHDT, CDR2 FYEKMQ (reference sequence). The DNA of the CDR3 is TGTGCCAGCAGCCCTCGGGGGGGCCTACAAGAGACCCAGTACTTC. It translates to CASSPRGGLQETQYF.

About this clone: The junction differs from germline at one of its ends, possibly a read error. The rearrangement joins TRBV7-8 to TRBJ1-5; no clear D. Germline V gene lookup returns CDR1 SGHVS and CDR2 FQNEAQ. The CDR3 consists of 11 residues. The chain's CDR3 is CASSSGPKRYF. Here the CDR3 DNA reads TGTGCCAGCAGCTCCGGCCCTAAGCGGTATTTT.

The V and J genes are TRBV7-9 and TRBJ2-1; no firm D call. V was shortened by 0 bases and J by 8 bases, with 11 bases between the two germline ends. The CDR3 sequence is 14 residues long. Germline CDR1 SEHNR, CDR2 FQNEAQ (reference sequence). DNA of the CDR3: TGTGCCAGCAGCTTAGCGCACCTGCGCCATGAGCAGTTCTTC. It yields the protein CASSLAHLRHEQFF.

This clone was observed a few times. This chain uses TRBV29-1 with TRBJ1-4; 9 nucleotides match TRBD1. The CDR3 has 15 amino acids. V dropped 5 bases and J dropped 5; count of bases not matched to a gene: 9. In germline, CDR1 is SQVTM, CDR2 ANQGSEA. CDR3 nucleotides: TGCAGCGTTTCCACACACAGGGGGCGAAATGAAAAACTGTTTTTT. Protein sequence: CSVSTHRGRNEKLFF.

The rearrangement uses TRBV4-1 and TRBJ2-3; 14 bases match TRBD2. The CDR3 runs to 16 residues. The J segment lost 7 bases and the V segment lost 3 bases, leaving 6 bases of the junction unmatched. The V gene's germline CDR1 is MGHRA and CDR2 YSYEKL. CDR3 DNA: TGCGCCAGCAGCCAGCTGGGACTAGCGGGAGCTCATACGCAGTATTTT. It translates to CASSQLGLAGAHTQYF.

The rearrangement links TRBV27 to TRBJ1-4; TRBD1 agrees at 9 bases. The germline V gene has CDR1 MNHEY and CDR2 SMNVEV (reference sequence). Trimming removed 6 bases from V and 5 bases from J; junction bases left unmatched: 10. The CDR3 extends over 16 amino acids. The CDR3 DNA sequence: TGTGCCAGCAGGGCGGGGACAGGGTGGCCCAATGAAAAACTGTTTTTT. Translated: CASRAGTGWPNEKLFF.

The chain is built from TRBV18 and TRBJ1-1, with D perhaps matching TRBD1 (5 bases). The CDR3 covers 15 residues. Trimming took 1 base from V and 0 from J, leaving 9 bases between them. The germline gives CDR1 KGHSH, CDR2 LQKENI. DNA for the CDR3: TGTGCCAGCTCACCACAAGGACAATTGAACACTGAAGCTTTCTTT. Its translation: CASSPQGQLNTEAFF. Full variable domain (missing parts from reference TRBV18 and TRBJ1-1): NAGVMQNPRHLVRRRGQEARLRCSPMKGHSHVYWYRQLPEEGLKFMVYLQKENIIDESGMPKERFSAEFPKEGPSILRIQQVVRGDSAAYFCASSPQGQLNTEAFFGQGTRLTVV.

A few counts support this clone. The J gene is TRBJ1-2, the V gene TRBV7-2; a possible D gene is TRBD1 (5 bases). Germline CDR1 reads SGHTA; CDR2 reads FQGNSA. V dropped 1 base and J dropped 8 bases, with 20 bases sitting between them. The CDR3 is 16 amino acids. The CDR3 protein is CASSLESWQGLLGYTF. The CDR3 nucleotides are TGTGCCAGCAGCTTAGAGTCCTGGCAGGGCTTATTGGGCTACACCTTC.

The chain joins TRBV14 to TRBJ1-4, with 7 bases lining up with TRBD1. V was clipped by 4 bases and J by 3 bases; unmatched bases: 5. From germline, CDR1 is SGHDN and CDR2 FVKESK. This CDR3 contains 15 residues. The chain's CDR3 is CASSPHRGPNEKLFF. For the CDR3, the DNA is TGTGCCAGCAGCCCCCACAGGGGTCCTAATGAAAAACTGTTTTTT.

This CDR3 reads CASSVPNSGGGSSYNEQFF. In DNA, the CDR3 is TGTGCCAGCAGCGTCCCCAATAGCGGGGGGGGGAGCTCCTACAATGAGCAGTTCTTC. The chain carries TRBV9 and TRBJ2-1; TRBD2 matches at 11 bases. V trimming: 2 bases; J trimming: 0 bases; junction bases outside the gene matches: 10. The germline CDR1 and CDR2 sequences are SGDLS and YYNGEE. The CDR3 consists of 19 residues.

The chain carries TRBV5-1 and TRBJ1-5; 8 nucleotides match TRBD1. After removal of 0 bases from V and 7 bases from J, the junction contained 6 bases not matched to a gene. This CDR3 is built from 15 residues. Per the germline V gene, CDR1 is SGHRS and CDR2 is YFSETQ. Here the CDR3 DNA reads TGCGCCAGCAGCTTGGGGACAGGGAAGGGCCAGCCCCAGCATTTT. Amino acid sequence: CASSLGTGKGQPQHF.

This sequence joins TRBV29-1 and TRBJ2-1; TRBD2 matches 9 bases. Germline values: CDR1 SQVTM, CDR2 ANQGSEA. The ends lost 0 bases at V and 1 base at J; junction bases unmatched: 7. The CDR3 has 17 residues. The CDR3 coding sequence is TGCAGCGTTGAAGACAAAAGCGGGGGGCCTTCCTACAATGAGCAGTTCTTC. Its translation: CSVEDKSGGPSYNEQFF.

CDR3 nucleotides: TGCGCCAGCAGCTTAAGGGGTAGTGGGGGGGGCTCCTACAATGAGCAGTTCTTC. Its translation is CASSLRGSGGGSYNEQFF. The chain joins TRBV5-1 to TRBJ2-1; 7 bases agree with TRBD2. The germline gives CDR1 SGHRS, CDR2 YFSETQ. The CDR3 is made up of 18 amino acids. V shed 2 bases, J shed 0 bases, and the junction held 11 bases outside the gene matches.

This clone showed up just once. Here the CDR3 DNA reads TGTGCCAGCAGTTACAGAGGGGGAGATCAGCCCCAGCATTTT. Its translation is CASSYRGGDQPQHF. The chain uses TRBV6-6 and TRBJ1-5, with D tentatively TRBD1 (6 bases). The CDR3 covers 14 residues. Trimming took off 2 bases at V and 5 bases at J, with 10 bases between the two ends. Germline V lookup: CDR1 MNHNY, CDR2 SVGAGI (reference sequence).

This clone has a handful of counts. CDR3 residues: CASSLKERGTEAFF. The CDR3 bases are TGTGCCAGCAGTTTGAAGGAGAGAGGAACTGAAGCTTTCTTT. The chain is built from TRBV27 and TRBJ1-1; the D is unclear. V was clipped by 3 bases and J by 5 bases, with 13 bases between them. Germline V lookup: CDR1 MNHEY, CDR2 SMNVEV (reference sequence). The CDR3 has 14 amino acids.

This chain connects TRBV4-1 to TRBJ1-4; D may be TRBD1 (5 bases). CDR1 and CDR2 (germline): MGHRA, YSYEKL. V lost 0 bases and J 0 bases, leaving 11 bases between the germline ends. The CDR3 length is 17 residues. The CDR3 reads CASSQDAAGATNEKLFF. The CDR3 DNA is TGCGCCAGCAGCCAAGATGCAGCGGGGGCAACTAATGAAAAACTGTTTTTT.

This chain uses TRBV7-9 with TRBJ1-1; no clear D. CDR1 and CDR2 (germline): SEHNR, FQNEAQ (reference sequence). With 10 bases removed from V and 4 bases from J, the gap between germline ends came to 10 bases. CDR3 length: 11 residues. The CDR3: CATKGSTEAFF. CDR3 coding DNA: TGTGCCACTAAAGGGAGCACTGAAGCTTTCTTT.

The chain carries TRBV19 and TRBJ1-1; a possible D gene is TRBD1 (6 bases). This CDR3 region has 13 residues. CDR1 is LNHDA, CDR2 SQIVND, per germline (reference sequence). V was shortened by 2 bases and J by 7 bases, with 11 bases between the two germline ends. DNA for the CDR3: TGTGCCAGTAGTATAACAGGGACCTATGAAGCTTTCTTT. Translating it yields CASSITGTYEAFF.

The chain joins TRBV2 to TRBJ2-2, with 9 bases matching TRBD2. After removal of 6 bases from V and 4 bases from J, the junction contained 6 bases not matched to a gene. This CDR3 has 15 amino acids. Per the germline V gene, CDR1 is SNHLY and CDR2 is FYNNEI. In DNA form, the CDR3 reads TGTGCCAGCAGAGGCGGGGGGGGAGTCACCGGGGAGCTGTTTTTT. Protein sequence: CASRGGGGVTGELFF.